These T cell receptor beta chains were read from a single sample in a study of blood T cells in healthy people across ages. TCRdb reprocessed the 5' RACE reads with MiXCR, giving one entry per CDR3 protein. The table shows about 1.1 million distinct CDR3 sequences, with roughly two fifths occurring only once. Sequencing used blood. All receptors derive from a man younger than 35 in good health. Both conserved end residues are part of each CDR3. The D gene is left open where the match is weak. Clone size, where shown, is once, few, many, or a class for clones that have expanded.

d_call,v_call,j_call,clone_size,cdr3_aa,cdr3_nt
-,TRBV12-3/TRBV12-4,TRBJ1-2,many,CASRNSGTANYGYTF,TGTGCCAGCAGAAACTCCGGGACGGCGAACTATGGCTACACCTTC
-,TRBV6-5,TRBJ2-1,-,CASSYSLARAYNEQFF,TGTGCCAGCAGTTACTCTTTGGCTAGGGCCTACAATGAGCAGTTCTTC
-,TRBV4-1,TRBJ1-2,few,CASSPPSGYYGYTF,TGCGCCAGCAGCCCCCCTTCGGGGTACTATGGCTACACCTTC
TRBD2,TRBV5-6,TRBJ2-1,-,CASSSGTSGVLSYNEQFF,TGTGCCAGCAGCTCCGGGACTAGCGGGGTCCTCTCCTACAATGAGCAGTTCTTC
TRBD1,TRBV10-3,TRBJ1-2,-,CATTVRDRDYGYTF,TGTGCCACGACCGTAAGAGACAGGGACTATGGCTACACCTTC
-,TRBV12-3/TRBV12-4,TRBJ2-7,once,CASSLSSTGDYEQYF,TGTGCCAGCAGTTTAAGTTCGACAGGTGACTACGAGCAGTACTTC
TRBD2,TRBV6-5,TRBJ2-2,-,CASSYSLTSGGADTGELFF,TGTGCCAGCAGTTACTCCTTGACTAGCGGGGGGGCGGACACCGGGGAGCTGTTTTTT
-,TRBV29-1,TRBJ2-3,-,CSVELRGDPSTDTQYF,TGCAGCGTTGAATTGAGAGGGGACCCTAGCACAGATACGCAGTATTTT
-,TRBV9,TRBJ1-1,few,CASSVGSGSGTEAFF,TGTGCCAGCAGCGTAGGGTCAGGGAGTGGCACTGAAGCTTTCTTT
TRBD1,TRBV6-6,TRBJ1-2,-,CASTTGTLNYGYTF,TGTGCCAGCACGACAGGGACTCTGAACTATGGCTACACCTTC
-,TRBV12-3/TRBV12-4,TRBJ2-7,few,CASSLGTLSSYEQYF,TGTGCCAGCAGTTTGGGGACTCTGAGCTCCTACGAGCAGTACTTC
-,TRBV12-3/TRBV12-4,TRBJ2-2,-,CASRITTGELFF,TGTGCCAGCCGAATTACCACCGGGGAGCTGTTTTTT
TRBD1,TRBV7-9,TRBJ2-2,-,CASSDHWTGRTGELFF,TGTGCCAGCAGCGATCACTGGACAGGGCGCACCGGGGAGCTGTTTTTT
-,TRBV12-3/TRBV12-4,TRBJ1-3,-,CASSFTALSGNTIYF,TGTGCCAGCAGTTTTACAGCTCTCTCTGGAAACACCATATATTTT
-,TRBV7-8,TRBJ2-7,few,CASSLARQLYEQYF,TGTGCCAGCAGCTTAGCGAGACAGCTCTACGAGCAGTACTTC
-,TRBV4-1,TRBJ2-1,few,CASSQVSPRGGGEQFF,TGCGCCAGCAGCCAAGTTAGCCCCCGAGGAGGGGGTGAGCAGTTCTTC
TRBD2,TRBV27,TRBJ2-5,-,CASLGRRGGSIEQYF,TGTGCCAGCCTGGGGAGGCGCGGGGGGTCTATTGAGCAGTACTTC
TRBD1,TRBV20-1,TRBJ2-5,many,CSAPPGQGLQETQYF,TGCAGTGCTCCGCCCGGACAGGGCCTCCAAGAGACCCAGTACTTC
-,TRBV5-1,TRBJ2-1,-,CASRGTRVAGNEQFF,TGCGCCAGCAGAGGCACGAGAGTTGCGGGCAATGAGCAGTTCTTC
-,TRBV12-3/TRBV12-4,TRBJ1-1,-,CASHHKRGSEAFF,TGTGCCAGTCACCATAAGAGAGGGAGTGAAGCTTTCTTT
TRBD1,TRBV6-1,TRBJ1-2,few,CASSEGQGVDYGYTF,TGTGCCAGCAGTGAGGGACAGGGGGTAGACTATGGCTACACCTTC
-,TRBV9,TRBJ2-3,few,CASSVVPGTDTQYF,TGTGCCAGCAGCGTAGTCCCGGGAACAGATACGCAGTATTTT
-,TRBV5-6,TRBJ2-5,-,CASNPENQETQYF,TGTGCCAGCAACCCGGAGAACCAAGAGACCCAGTACTTC
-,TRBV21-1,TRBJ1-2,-,CASKTTAGLGNDGYTF,TGTGCCAGCAAAACAACCGCCGGCTTGGGGAACGATGGCTACACCTTC
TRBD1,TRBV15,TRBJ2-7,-,CATSRGLQGAHNEQYF,TGTGCCACCAGCAGAGGCTTACAGGGGGCCCACAATGAGCAGTACTTC
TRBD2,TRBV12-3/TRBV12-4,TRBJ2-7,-,CASRGLSPGAGGQRSSYNEQYF,TGTGCCAGCAGAGGTTTGTCCCCTGGAGCGGGGGGACAAAGGAGCTCCTACAATGAGCAGTACTTC
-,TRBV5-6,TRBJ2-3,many,CASSIGLLTDTQYF,TGTGCCAGCAGCATAGGACTACTCACAGATACGCAGTATTTT
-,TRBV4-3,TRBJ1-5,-,CASSQDRATRPQHF,TGCGCCAGCAGCCAAGATAGGGCCACCCGTCCCCAGCATTTT
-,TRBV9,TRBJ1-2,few,CASSVGRGFPTNYGYTF,TGTGCCAGCAGCGTAGGGCGAGGGTTCCCTACTAACTATGGCTACACCTTC
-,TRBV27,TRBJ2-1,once,CASSLTTSREQFF,TGTGCCAGCAGTCTAACCACCTCTAGGGAGCAGTTCTTC
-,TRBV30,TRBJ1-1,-,CAWSPTDRLASTGAFF,TGTGCCTGGAGTCCTACGGACCGCCTTGCCTCTACTGGAGCTTTCTTT
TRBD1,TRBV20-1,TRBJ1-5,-,CSASPGQGHQPQHF,TGCAGTGCTAGCCCGGGACAGGGCCATCAGCCCCAGCATTTT
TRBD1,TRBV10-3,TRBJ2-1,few,CAISDRAGQAYNEQFF,TGTGCCATCAGTGATCGGGCGGGACAGGCCTACAATGAGCAGTTCTTC
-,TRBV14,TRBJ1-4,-,CASSQTGVTEKLFF,TGTGCCAGCAGCCAGACAGGAGTGACTGAAAAACTGTTTTTT
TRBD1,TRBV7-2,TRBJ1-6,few,CASSSATGSDSPLHF,TGTGCCAGCAGCTCAGCGACAGGGAGCGATTCACCCCTCCACTTT
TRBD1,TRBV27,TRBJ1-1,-,CASSRGQGHTEAFF,TGTGCCAGCAGCCGGGGACAGGGTCACACTGAAGCTTTCTTT
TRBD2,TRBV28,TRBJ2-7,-,CASFRLAGRSNEQYF,TGTGCCAGCTTTAGACTAGCGGGCCGATCCAACGAGCAGTACTTC
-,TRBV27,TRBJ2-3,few,CASSSDGYTQYF,TGTGCCAGCAGTTCCGACGGTTATACGCAGTATTTT